This entry is about one T cell receptor (beta chain). Antigen specificity is unknown. CDR1 is MNHEY and CDR2 is SMNVEV in the germline V gene (reference sequence). Germline trimming cut 0 bases from V and 3 bases from J; bases unmatched to any gene: 4. CDR3 size: 16 residues. The sample belongs to a study of T cell responses to AZD1222 COVID-19 vaccine. Study context: Both about-4-week and about-12-week second-dose recipients were combined.

Findings and limits, study-wide: Most donors were white British and more were female, and clonal diversity was possibly underestimated.

Clones were read by immunoSEQ multiplex PCR, and TCRdb kept only the in-frame ones, dropping some. Of about 110,000 clones listed, about nine tenths were seen once; the top ten hold 1.6%. The source is an adult in good health. The source material was peripheral blood, sampled on day 0 of AZD1222 vaccination. The V and J genes are TRBV27 and TRBJ2-7, with 11 bases lining up with TRBD1. Here the CDR3 reads CASSLSGTGGNYEQYF. In DNA form, the CDR3 reads TGTGCCAGCAGTTTATCAGGGACAGGGGGGAACTACGAGCAGTACTTC.